The present T cell receptor (beta chain) was sequenced within a study of shared clonotypes between healthy human individuals. Concerning this clone: This CDR3 is also generated by other DNA sequences in the sample.

Healthy adults negative for HIV, lacking recent acute infections or vaccinations, served as donors. DNA input for the unsorted PBMC replicate PCRs was roughly 290 ng, roughly 33,000 T cell genomes. Here immunoSEQ multiplex PCR was the method, and the copy in TCRdb shows in-frame clones only, minus some. Among about 490,000 clones listed, 81% were seen once. The CDR3 covers 14 residues. Between the trimmed V and J ends, which lost 6 bases and 0 bases, there was a span of 9 bases. Germline V gives CDR1 MDHEN, CDR2 SYDVKM. This chain links TRBV28 with TRBJ1-5; no reliable D call. Sequences were obtained from PBMCs. The receptor was isolated from a woman between 40 and 55 years old in good health. Some clones in this sample may be carry-over from other donors' samples. The DNA of the CDR3 is TGTGCCAGCAGCCCCCTTAATAGCAATCAGCCCCAGCATTTT. Its protein is CASSPLNSNQPQHF.